This T cell receptor beta chain was sequenced in a study of blood T cell repertoires in COVID-19. Across the whole study: T cells, B-cell-depleted T cells, or PBMCs supplied cDNA or gDNA.

The protocol was immunoSEQ multiplex PCR, while the TCRdb copy is restricted to in-frame clones and leaves out a portion. The table includes about 200,000 clones, more than 70% detected once. Germline-derived CDR1 and CDR2 are PRHDT and FYEKMQ (reference sequence). V was clipped by 5 bases and J by 10 bases; unmatched bases: 11. This CDR3 region has 14 residues. V usage is TRBV13 and J usage is TRBJ2-1; 7 bases are shared with TRBD2. The sequenced sample consisted of peripheral blood. The TCR was taken from a man aged 18 to 29 with active or convalescent COVID-19. The CDR3 loop is CASSPVGTKLEQFF. CDR3 nucleotides: TGTGCCAGCAGCCCCGTAGGGACTAAATTAGAGCAGTTCTTC.